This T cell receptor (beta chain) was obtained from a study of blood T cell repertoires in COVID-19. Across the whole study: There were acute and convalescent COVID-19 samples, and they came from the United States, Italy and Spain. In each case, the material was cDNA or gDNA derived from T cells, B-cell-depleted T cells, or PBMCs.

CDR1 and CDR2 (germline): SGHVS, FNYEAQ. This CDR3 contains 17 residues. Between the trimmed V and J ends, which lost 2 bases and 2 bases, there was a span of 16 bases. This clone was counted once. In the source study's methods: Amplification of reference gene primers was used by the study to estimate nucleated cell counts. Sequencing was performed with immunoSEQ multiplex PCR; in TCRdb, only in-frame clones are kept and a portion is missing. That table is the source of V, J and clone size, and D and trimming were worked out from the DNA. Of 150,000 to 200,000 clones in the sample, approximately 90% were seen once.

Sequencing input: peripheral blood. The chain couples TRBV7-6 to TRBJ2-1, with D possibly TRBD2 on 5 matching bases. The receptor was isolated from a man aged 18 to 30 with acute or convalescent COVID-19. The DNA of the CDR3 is TGTGCCAGCAGCTTATCGAAAGGGCTAGCAACCTACAATGAGCAGTTCTTC. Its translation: CASSLSKGLATYNEQFF.